Presented here are 16 T cell receptor beta chains from one specimen sequenced in a study of T cells in localized non-small cell lung cancer. Clones were read by immunoSEQ multiplex PCR, and TCRdb kept only the in-frame ones, dropping some. The profile shows tens of thousands of clones, about 87% of them singletons. Source: PBMCs, taken before any cancer treatment. These receptors came from a female donor with stage II lung adenocarcinoma.

The chain uses TRBV6-6 and TRBJ2-7; D gene ambiguous. The germline V and J ends were trimmed by 1 base and 3 bases, with 7 bases remaining between them. The CDR3 loop spans 13 amino acids. In germline, CDR1 is MNHNY, CDR2 SVGAGI (reference sequence). The CDR3 spells CASSYFSVYEQYF. CDR3 nucleotides: TGTGCCAGCAGTTACTTTTCCGTCTACGAGCAGTACTTC.

This chain connects TRBV5-1 to TRBJ2-2; TRBD1 aligns across 7 bases. V gave up 5 bases and J gave up 8 bases; unmatched junction bases: 15. Germline loops: CDR1 SGHRS, CDR2 YFSETQ. The CDR3 contains 16 residues. CDR3: CASSHDEGAPIGELFF. CDR3 coding DNA: TGCGCCAGCAGTCACGACGAGGGGGCCCCAATAGGGGAGCTGTTTTTT.

The rearrangement links TRBV9 to TRBJ2-3; D is possibly TRBD1 or TRBD2 (5 bases each). V lost 3 bases to trimming and J lost 2 bases, with 10 bases between them. The CDR3 is 14 amino acids. CDR1 is SGDLS and CDR2 is YYNGEE in the germline V gene. The CDR3 DNA reads TGTGCCAGCAGCGCTGGGACCATCACAGATACGCAGTATTTT. Amino acid sequence: CASSAGTITDTQYF. Full variable domain (remainder filled in from reference TRBV9 and TRBJ2-3): DSGVTQTPKHLITATGQRVTLRCSPRSGDLSVYWYQQSLDQGLQFLIQYYNGEERAKGNILERFSAQQFPDLHSELNLSSLELGDSALYFCASSAGTITDTQYFGPGTRLTVL.

The genes are TRBV5-4 and TRBJ2-1, with a weak D call TRBD1 (5 bases). Per germline, CDR1 SGHNT and CDR2 YYREEE (reference sequence). The germline V and J ends were trimmed by 4 bases and 0 bases, with 23 bases remaining between them. The CDR3 spans 19 residues. The CDR3 DNA is TGTGCCAGCAGCATACCTACGTTGTGGGGCCTAAGCTCCTACAATGAGCAGTTCTTC. Translating gives CASSIPTLWGLSSYNEQFF.

The V call is TRBV11-2, the J call TRBJ1-2; perhaps TRBD1 as D (6 bases). The germline V and J ends were trimmed by 3 bases and 5 bases, with 13 bases remaining between them. The CDR3 runs to 14 residues. Germline V CDR1 and CDR2: SGHAT, FQNNGV. This chain's CDR3 is CASSFAQGHYGYTF. CDR3 nucleotides: TGTGCCAGCAGCTTCGCACAGGGACATTATGGCTACACCTTC.

The J gene is TRBJ1-4, the V gene TRBV6-1, with D maybe TRBD1 (6 bases). Trimming left V 1 base short and J 0 bases short, with 6 bases between. Per germline, CDR1 MNHNS and CDR2 SASEGT. The CDR3 length is 15 residues. Here the CDR3 DNA reads TGTGCCAGCAGTGAAGGACAGGCAACTAATGAAAAACTGTTTTTT. Its translation: CASSEGQATNEKLFF.

This chain links TRBV18 with TRBJ2-7, with 7 bases matching TRBD2. Germline CDR1 KGHSH, CDR2 LQKENI. Trimming at V came to 3 bases and at J to 1 base, leaving 6 bases not matched to a gene. The CDR3 length is 15 residues. CDR3 nucleotide sequence: TGTGCCAGCTCACCGGGGGGGAAGGGGTCCTACGAGCAGTACTTC. Translation: CASSPGGKGSYEQYF.

The gene calls are TRBV2 and TRBJ2-7, with D perhaps assigned TRBD1 or TRBD2 (6 bases each). Deletions cut 9 bases from V and 2 bases from J, with 14 bases between. This CDR3 region has 13 residues. Germline-derived CDR1 and CDR2 are SNHLY and FYNNEI. The DNA for the CDR3 is TGTGCCAGATCAAGGGGGGTAACCTACGAGCAGTACTTC. Translating it yields CARSRGVTYEQYF.

The V call is TRBV5-1, the J call TRBJ1-3; 7 bases are shared with TRBD1. After removal of 4 bases from V and 4 bases from J, the junction contained 11 bases not matched to a gene. The CDR3 has 16 amino acids. Germline V CDR1 and CDR2: SGHRS, YFSETQ. The CDR3: CASSPGDSLGGNTIYF. DNA for the CDR3: TGCGCCAGCAGCCCAGGGGACAGCCTAGGAGGAAACACCATATATTTT.

This chain connects TRBV7-9 to TRBJ1-2; a weak D match, TRBD1 (6 bases). Germline CDR1 is SEHNR and CDR2 is FQNEAQ (reference sequence). The CDR3 is made up of 19 amino acids. V gave up 2 bases and J gave up 0 bases, with 22 bases separating them. For the CDR3, the DNA is TGTGCCAGCAGCTTAAGAGGTTCGGGGGGGCGAAATACTAACTATGGCTACACCTTC. Its protein product is CASSLRGSGGRNTNYGYTF.

The chain couples TRBV11-2 to TRBJ1-1; 10 positions match TRBD1. The CDR3 spans 15 residues. The ends lost 5 bases at V and 5 bases at J; junction bases unmatched: 8. Germline V lookup: CDR1 SGHAT, CDR2 FQNNGV. The chain's CDR3 is CASSAGTGVRTEAFF. Written as DNA, the CDR3 is TGTGCCAGCAGCGCCGGGACAGGGGTCAGGACTGAAGCTTTCTTT.

This clone showed up just a few times. The chain couples TRBV5-4 to TRBJ2-2, with a weak D call TRBD1 (5 bases). The length of the CDR3 is 15 residues. Trimming took off 2 bases at V and 2 bases at J, with 10 bases between the two ends. Per the germline V gene, CDR1 is SGHNT and CDR2 is YYREEE (reference sequence). CDR3 loop: CASSLKGLNTGELFF. The CDR3 coding sequence is TGTGCCAGCAGCTTAAAGGGGCTTAACACCGGGGAGCTGTTTTTT.

The chain joins TRBV5-1 to TRBJ2-1, with D maybe TRBD2 (6 bases). Germline lookup yields CDR1 SGHRS and CDR2 YFSETQ. The CDR3 extends over 14 amino acids. The V end lost 4 bases, the J end lost 7 bases, and 15 bases lay between the germline ends. This CDR3 is CASSQVGGFNEQFF. In DNA, the CDR3 is TGCGCCAGCAGCCAGGTGGGAGGTTTTAATGAGCAGTTCTTC.

The chain carries TRBV13 and TRBJ2-7, with 10 bases that match TRBD2. The trim removed 5 bases at V and 4 bases at J, leaving 14 bases unmatched. CDR3 length: 17 amino acids. In germline, CDR1 is PRHDT, CDR2 FYEKMQ (reference sequence). CDR3 nucleotide sequence: TGTGCCAGCAGCATCTTCCACACTAGCGGGGAGAGGTACGAGCAGTACTTC. Encoded protein: CASSIFHTSGERYEQYF.

The genes are TRBV11-2 and TRBJ2-7; possibly TRBD1 or TRBD2 for D (7 bases each). The CDR3 runs 16 residues. Germline CDR1 SGHAT, CDR2 FQNNGV. V was trimmed by 3 bases and J by 2 bases, leaving 17 bases between them. The CDR3 loop is CASSFRGGGRTYEQYF. CDR3 sequence (DNA): TGTGCCAGCAGCTTCAGGGGAGGGGGCCGGACCTACGAGCAGTACTTC.

This clone appeared a single time. The chain uses TRBV5-4 and TRBJ2-2; D not certain. The CDR3 is 13 amino acids. Germline assignment: CDR1 SGHNT and CDR2 YYREEE (reference sequence). Deletions cut 4 bases from V and 2 bases from J, with 6 bases between. The CDR3 region has the DNA TGTGCCAGCAGCCCAGTAAACACCGGGGAGCTGTTTTTT. Translation: CASSPVNTGELFF.